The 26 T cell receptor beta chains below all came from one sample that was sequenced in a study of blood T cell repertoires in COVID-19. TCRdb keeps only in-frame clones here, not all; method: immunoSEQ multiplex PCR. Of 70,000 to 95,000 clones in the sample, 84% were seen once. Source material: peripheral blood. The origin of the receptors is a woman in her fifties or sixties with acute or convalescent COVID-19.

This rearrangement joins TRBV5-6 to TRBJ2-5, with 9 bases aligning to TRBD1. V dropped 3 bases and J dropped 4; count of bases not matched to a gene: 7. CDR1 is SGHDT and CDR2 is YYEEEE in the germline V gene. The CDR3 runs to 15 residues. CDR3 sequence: CASSSGQGTGETQYF. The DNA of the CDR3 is TGTGCCAGCAGCTCAGGACAGGGGACAGGAGAGACCCAGTACTTC.

CDR3 sequence: CATSRGAKPGGRNSPLHF. The CDR3 DNA reads TGTGCCACCAGCAGAGGTGCCAAGCCAGGGGGCAGGAATTCACCCCTCCACTTT. The chain recombines TRBV15 with TRBJ1-6, with 8 bases that match TRBD1. V lost 1 base to trimming and J lost 7 bases; unmatched junction nucleotides: 12. Germline values: CDR1 LNHNV, CDR2 YYDKDF (reference sequence). The CDR3 contains 18 residues.

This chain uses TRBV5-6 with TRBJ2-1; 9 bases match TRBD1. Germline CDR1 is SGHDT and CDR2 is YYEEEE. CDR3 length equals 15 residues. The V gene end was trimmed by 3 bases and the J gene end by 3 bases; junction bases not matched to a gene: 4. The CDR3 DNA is TGTGCCAGCAGCTCCTGGGACAGGGACTACAATGAGCAGTTCTTC. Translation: CASSSWDRDYNEQFF.

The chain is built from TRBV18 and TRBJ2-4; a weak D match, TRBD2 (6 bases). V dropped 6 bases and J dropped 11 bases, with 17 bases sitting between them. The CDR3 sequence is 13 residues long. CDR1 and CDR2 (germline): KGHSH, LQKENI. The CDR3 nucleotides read TGTGCCAGCTCCCCATTAACGGAGGGCCTTCAGTACTTC. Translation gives CASSPLTEGLQYF.

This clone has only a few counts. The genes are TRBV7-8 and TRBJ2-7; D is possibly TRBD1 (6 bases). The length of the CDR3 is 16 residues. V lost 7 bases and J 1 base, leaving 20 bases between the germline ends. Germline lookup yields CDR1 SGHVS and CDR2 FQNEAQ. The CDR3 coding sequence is TGTGCCAGCAACTCCCCAACCGGGACAAAGTCCTACGAGCAGTACTTC. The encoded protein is CASNSPTGTKSYEQYF.

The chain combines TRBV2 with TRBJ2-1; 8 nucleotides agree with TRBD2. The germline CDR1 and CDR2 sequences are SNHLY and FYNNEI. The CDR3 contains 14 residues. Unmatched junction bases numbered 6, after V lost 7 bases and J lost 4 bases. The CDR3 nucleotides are TGTGCCAGCAACAGCGGGAGTTTGTACAATGAGCAGTTCTTC. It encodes CASNSGSLYNEQFF.

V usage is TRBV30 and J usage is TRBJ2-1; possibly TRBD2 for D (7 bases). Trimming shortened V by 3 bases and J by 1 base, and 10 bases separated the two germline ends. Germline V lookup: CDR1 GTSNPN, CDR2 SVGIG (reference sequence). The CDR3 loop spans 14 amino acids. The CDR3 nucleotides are TGTGCCTGGAGGGGGGGGCTTTCCTACAATGAGCAGTTCTTC. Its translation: CAWRGGLSYNEQFF.

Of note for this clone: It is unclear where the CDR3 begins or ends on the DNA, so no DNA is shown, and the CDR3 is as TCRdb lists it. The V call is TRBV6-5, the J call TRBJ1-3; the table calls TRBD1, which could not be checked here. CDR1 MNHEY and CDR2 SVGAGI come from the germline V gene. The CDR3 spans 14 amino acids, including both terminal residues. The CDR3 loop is CASSSSTGGNTIYF.

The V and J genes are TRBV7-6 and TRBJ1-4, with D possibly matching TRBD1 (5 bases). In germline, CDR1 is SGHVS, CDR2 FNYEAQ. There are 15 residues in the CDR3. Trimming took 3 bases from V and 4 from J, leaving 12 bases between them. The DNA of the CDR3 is TGTGCCAGCAGCTTGGTCCCCGGGGGTAATGAAAAACTGTTTTTT. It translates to CASSLVPGGNEKLFF.

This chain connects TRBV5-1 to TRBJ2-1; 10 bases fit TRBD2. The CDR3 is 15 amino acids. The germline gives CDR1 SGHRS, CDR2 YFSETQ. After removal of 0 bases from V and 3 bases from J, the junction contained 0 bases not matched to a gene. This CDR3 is CASSLVAGGYNEQFF. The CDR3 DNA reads TGCGCCAGCAGCTTGGTAGCGGGAGGCTACAATGAGCAGTTCTTC.

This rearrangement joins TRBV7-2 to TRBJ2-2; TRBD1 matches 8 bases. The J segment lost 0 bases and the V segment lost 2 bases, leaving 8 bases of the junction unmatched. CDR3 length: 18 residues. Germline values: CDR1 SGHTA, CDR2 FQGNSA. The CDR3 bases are TGTGCCAGCAGCTTACCGTCCCCGGGACAGGCGAACACCGGGGAGCTGTTTTTT. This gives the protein CASSLPSPGQANTGELFF.

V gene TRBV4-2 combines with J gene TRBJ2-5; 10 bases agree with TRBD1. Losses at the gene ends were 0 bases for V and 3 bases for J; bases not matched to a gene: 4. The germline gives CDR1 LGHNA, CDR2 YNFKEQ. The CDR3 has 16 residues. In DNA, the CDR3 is TGTGCCAGCAGCCAAGATCGGGGGACAGGGGAAGAGACCCAGTACTTC. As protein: CASSQDRGTGEETQYF.

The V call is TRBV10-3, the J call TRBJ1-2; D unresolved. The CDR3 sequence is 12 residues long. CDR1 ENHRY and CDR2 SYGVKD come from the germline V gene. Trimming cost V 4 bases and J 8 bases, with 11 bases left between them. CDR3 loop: CAISVSARGYTF. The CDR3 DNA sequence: TGTGCCATCAGTGTGTCGGCTAGGGGCTACACCTTC.

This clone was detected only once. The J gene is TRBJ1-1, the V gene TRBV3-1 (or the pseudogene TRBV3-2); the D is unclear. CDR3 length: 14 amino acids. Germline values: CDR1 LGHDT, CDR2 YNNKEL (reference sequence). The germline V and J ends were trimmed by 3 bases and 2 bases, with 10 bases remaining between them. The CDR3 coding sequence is TGTGCCAGCAGCCACAGAGGCAGAAACACTGAAGCTTTCTTT. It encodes CASSHRGRNTEAFF.

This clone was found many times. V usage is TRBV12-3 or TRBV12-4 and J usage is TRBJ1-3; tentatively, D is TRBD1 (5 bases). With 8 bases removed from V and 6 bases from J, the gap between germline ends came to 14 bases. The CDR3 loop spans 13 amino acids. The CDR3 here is CASRRGAVNTIYF. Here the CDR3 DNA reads TGTGCCAGCCGACGTGGGGCGGTAAACACCATATATTTT.

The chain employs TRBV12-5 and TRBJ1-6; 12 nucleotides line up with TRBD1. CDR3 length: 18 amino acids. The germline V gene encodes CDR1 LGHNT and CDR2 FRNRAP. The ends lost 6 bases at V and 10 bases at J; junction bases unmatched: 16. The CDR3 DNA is TGTGCTAGTGGCCCCCCCTTAGCCGGGACAGGGGGCGGGTCACCCCTCCACTTT. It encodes CASGPPLAGTGGGSPLHF. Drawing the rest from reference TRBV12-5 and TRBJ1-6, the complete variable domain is DARVTQTPRHKVTEMGQEVTMRCQPILGHNTVFWYRQTMMQGLELLAYFRNRAPLDDSGMPKDRFSAEMPDATLATLKIQPSEPRDSAVYFCASGPPLAGTGGGSPLHFGNGTRLTVT.

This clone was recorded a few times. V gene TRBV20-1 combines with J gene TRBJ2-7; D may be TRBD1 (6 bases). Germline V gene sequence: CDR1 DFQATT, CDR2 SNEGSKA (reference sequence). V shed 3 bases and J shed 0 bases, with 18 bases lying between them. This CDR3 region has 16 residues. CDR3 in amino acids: CSASKEAGTSSYEQYF. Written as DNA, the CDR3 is TGCAGTGCTAGTAAAGAAGCCGGGACATCCTCCTACGAGCAGTACTTC.

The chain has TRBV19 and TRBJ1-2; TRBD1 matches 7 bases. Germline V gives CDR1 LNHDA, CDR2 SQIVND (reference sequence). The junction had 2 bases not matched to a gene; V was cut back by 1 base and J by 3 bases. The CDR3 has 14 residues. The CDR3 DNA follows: TGTGCCAGTAGTATAGCCGGGACAGACTATGGCTACACCTTC. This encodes CASSIAGTDYGYTF.

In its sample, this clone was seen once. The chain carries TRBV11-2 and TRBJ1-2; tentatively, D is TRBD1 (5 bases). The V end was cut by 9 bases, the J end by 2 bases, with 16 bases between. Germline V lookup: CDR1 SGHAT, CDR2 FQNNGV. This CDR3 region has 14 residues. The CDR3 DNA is TGTGCCAGTAGAGGGGAGGGTTCCAACTATGGCTACACCTTC. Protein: CASRGEGSNYGYTF.

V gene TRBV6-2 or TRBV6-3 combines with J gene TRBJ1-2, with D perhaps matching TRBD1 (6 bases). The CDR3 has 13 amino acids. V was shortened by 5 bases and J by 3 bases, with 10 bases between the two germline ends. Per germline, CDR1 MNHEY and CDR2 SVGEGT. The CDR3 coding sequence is TGTGCCAGCAGTCCGGACAGTTACTATGGCTACACCTTC. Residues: CASSPDSYYGYTF.

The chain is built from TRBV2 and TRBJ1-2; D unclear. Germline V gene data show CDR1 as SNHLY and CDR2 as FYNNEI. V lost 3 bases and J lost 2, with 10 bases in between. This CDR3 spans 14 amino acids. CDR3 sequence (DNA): TGTGCCAGCAGTGAGTCATTACAGAACTATGGCTACACCTTC. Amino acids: CASSESLQNYGYTF.

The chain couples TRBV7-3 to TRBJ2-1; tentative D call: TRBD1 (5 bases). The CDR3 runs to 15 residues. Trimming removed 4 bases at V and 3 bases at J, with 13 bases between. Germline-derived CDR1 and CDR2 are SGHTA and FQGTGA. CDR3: CASSSSLTDYNEQFF. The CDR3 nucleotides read TGTGCCAGCAGCTCGTCCCTGACAGACTACAATGAGCAGTTCTTC.

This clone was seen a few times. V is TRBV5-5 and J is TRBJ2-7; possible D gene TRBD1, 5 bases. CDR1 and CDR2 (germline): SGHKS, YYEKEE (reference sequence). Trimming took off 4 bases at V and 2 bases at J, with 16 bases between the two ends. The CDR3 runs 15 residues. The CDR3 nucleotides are TGTGCCAGCAGCCTGAATCCAGTGGACACCTACGAGCAGTACTTC. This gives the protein CASSLNPVDTYEQYF.

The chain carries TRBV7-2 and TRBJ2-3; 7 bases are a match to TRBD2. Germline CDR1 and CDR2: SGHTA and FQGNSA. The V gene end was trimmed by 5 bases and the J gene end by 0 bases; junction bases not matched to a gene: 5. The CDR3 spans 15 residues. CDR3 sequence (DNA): TGTGCCAGCAGCCCCCGGCGGGGGAGCACAGATACGCAGTATTTT. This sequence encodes CASSPRRGSTDTQYF.

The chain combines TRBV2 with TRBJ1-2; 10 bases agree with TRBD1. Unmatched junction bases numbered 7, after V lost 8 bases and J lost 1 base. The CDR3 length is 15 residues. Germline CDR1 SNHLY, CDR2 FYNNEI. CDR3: CASSPGQGHNYGYTF. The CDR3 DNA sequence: TGTGCCAGCTCTCCGGGACAGGGGCATAACTATGGCTACACCTTC. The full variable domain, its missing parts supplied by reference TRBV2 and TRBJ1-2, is EPEVTQTPSHQVTQMGQEVILRCVPISNHLYFYWYRQILGQKVEFLVSFYNNEISEKSEIFDDQFSVERPDGSNFTLKIRSTKLEDSAMYFCASSPGQGHNYGYTFGSGTRLTVV.

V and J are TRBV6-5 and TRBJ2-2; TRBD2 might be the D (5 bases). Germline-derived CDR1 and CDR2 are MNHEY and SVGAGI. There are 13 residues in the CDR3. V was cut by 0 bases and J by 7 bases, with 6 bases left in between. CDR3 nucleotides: TGTGCCAGCAGTTACTCAGGACTCGGGGAGCTGTTTTTT. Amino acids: CASSYSGLGELFF.